The present TCR beta chain was sequenced within a study of siplizumab effects on memory and regulatory T cells. The CDR3 is 16 amino acids. V dropped 1 base and J dropped 1; count of bases not matched to a gene: 4. From germline, CDR1 is SGHDN and CDR2 FVKESK. The table came from immunoSEQ multiplex PCR; TCRdb's copy has only in-frame clones and leaves some out. The table records more than 95,000 clones, 94% of them present only once. Source material: non-Treg CD4+ T cells sorted from blood. The rearrangement links TRBV14 to TRBJ2-7; TRBD2 matches 10 bases. This TCR derives from a human donor in good health. CDR3 sequence reads: CASSQGGSGGSYEQYF. CDR3 coding DNA: TGTGCCAGCAGCCAAGGTGGTAGCGGGGGGTCCTACGAGCAGTACTTC.